The clone carrying this TCR beta chain appeared a few times. Cell sorting after the reaction yielded proliferating CFSE-low CD3+CD4+ and CD3+CD8+ responders. Produced via immunoSEQ multiplex PCR; TCRdb's table is partial and in-frame only. The sample lists around 14,000 clones, almost 30% occurring once. This sample is part of a study of graft-versus-host responses after intestinal transplantation. The clonotype was recovered from a human patient who received an intestinal transplant. The sample in question was alloreactive CD4+ T cells from a mixed lymphocyte reaction culture, obtained before intestinal transplant. Subset indicated: CFSE-low proliferating T cells sorted from approximately 6-day pre-transplant mixed lymphocyte reaction (GvH or HvG direction).

CDR3 in amino acids: CASSPLPRTPGREQYF. The CDR3 bases are TGTGCCAGCTCACCCCTACCTCGGACACCCGGGAGGGAGCAGTACTTC. V is TRBV18 and J is TRBJ2-7; 7 bases match TRBD2. Germline lookup yields CDR1 KGHSH and CDR2 LQKENI. V shed 3 bases and J 7 bases; nucleotides not matched to a gene: 15. The CDR3 totals 16 residues.